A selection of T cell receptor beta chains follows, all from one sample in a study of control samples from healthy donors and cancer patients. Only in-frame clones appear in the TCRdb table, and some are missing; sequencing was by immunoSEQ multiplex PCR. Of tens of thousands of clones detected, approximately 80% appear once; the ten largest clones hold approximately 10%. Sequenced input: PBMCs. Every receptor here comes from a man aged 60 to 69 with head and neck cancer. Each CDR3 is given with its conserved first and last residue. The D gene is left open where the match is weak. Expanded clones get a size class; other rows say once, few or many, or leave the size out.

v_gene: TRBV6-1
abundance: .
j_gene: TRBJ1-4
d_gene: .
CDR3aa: CASSDYGVSNEKLFF

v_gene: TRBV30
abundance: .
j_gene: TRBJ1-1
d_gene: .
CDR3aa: CAWIGSAGTEAFF

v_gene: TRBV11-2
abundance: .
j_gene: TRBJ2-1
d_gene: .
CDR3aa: CASSPNLWGSYNEQFF

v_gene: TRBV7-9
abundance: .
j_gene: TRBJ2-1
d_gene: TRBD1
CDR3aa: CASSPRGPSSYNEQFF

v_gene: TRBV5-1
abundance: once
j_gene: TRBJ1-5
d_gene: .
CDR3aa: CASSFGGDSNQPQHF

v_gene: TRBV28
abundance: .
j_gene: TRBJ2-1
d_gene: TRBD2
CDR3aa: CASSLPAGSWNEQFF

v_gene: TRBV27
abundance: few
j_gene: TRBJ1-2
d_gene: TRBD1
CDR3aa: CASKGFDREGGYTF

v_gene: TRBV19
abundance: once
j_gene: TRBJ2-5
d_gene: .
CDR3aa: CASSTAGQETQYF

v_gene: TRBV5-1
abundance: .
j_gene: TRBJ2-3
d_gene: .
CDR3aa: CASSLAGVLGTDTQYF

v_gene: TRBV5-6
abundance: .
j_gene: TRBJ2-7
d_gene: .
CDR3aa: CASSSYGEQYF

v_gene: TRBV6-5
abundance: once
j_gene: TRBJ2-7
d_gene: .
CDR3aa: CASCPGSTYEQYF

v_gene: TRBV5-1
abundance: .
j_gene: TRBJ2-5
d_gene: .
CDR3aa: CASSLVEGQYETQYF

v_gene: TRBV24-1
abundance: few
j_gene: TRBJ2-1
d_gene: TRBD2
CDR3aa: CATSGGTSGIDNEQFF

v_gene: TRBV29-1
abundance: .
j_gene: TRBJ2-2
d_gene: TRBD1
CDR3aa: CSVDRSGQARPQTNTGELFF

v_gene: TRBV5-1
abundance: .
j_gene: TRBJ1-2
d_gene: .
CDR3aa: CASSLSGHYGYTF

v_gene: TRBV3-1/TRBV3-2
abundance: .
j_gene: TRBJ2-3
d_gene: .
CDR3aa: CASSQGNVGNTQYF

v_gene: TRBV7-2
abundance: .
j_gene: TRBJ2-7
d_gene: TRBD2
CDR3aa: CASSLEGTSSREQYF

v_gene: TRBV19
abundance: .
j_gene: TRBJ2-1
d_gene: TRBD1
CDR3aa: CASSTRDRRYNEQFF

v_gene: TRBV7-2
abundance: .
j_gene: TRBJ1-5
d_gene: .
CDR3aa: CASSPPGLKNQPQHF

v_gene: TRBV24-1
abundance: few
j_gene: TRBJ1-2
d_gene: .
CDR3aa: CATSTQGREGVGYTF

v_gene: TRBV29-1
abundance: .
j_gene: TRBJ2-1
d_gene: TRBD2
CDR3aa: CSVGGLAGVYNEQFF

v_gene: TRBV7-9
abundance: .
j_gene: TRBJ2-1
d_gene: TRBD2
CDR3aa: CASSPLAGEGYNEQFF

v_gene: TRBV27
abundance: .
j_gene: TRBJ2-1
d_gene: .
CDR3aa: CASRIRAREPYSYNEQFF

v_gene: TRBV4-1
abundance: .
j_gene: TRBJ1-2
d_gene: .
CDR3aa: CASSQDSELYGYTF

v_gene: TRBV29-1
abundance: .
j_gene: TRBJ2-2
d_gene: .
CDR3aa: CSVEGIANTGELFF

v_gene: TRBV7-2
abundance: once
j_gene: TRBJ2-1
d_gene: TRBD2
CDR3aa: CASRRTSGTGNNEQFF

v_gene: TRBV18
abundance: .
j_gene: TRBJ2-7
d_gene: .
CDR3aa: CASSPFSGNPYEQYF

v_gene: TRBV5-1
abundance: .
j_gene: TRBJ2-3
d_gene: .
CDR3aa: CASSPGGIQADTQYF

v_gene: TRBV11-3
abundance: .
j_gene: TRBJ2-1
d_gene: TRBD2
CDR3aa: CASSLSSGYNEQFF

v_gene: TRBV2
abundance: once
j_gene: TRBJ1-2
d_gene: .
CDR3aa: CASSMNQGRGYGYTF

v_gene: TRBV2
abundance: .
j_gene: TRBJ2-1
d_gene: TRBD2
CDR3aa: CASRTGTSGRFNEQFF

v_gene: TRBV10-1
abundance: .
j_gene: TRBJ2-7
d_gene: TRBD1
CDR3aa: CASSPGTGGNEQYF

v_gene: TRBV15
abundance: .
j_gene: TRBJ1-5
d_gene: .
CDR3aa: CATSREPVRSNQPQHF

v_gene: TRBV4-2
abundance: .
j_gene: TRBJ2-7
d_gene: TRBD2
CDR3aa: CASSQESAGSSYEQYF

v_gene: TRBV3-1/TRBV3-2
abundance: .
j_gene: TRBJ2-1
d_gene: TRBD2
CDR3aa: CASSRDRGVAGVDNEQFF

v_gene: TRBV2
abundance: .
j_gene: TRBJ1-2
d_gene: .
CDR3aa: CASSATGGTSRGANYGYTF

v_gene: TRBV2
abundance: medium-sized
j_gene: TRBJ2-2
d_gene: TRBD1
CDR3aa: CASSGRTGITGELFF

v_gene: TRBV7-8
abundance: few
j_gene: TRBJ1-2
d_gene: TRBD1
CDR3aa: CASSSIRTGYGYTF

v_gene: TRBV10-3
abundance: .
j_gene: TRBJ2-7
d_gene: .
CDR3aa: CAISTVQNYEQYF

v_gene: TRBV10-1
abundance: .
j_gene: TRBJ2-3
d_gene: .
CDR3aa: CASSESGSDTQYF

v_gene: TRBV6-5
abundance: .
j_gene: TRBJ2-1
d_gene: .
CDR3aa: CASSYSSRNEQFF

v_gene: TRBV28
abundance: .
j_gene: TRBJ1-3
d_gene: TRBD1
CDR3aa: CASSPNDRVAGNTIYF

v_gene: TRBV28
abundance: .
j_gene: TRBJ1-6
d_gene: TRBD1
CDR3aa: CAHGTDNSPLHF

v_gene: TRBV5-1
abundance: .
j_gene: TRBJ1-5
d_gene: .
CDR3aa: CASSPTSGAGQPQHF

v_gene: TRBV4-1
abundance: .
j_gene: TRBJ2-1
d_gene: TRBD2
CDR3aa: CASSQPLRLAPYNEQFF

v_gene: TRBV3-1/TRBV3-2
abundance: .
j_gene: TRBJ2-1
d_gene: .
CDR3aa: CASSRSLASYNEQFF

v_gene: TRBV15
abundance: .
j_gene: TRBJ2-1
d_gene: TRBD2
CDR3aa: CATSREQAGVYNEQFF

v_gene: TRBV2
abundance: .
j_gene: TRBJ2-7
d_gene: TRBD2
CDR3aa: CASDPSGRGSYEQYF

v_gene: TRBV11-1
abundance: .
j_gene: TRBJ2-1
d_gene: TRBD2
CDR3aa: CASLREGENEQFF

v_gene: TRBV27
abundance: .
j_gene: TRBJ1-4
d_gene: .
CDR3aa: CASSPIATNEKLFF

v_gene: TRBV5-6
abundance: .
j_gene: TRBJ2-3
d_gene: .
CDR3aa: CASSRGGGRDTQYF

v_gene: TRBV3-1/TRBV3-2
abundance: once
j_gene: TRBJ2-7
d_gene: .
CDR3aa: CASSTLPELNEQYF